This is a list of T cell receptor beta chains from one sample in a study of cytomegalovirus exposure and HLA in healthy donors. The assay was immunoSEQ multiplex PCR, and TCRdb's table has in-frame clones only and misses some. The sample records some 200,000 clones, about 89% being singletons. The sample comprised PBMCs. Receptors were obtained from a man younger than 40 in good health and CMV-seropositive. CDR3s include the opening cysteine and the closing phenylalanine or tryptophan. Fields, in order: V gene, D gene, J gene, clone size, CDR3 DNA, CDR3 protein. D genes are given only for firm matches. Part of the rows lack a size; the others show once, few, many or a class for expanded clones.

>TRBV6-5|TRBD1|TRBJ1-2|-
TGTGCCAGCAGTTACTTAAGGGGGACAGGGGCTAATGGCTACACCTTC
CASSYLRGTGANGYTF
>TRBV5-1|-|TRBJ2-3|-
TGCGCCAGCAGCCCCGGGACCGCCGAGGATACGCAGTATTTT
CASSPGTAEDTQYF
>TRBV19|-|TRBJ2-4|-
TGTGCCAGCCGGGACTTAGCCAAAAACATTCAGTACTTC
CASRDLAKNIQYF
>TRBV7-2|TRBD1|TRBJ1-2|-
TGTGCCAGCAGCTTGGGACAGGGAGGGTACTATGGCTACACCTTC
CASSLGQGGYYGYTF
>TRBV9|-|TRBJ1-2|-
TGTGCCAGCAGCGTAGACGGGTACTACACCTTC
CASSVDGYYTF
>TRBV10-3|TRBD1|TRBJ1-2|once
TGTGCCATCAGTGACAGACAGGGGAATGGCTACACCTTC
CAISDRQGNGYTF
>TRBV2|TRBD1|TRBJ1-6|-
TGTGCCAGCAACCTACCCGGGACAGGGGAAAATTCACCCCTCCACTTT
CASNLPGTGENSPLHF
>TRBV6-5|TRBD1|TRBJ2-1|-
TGTGCCAGCAGTCAGGACAGGGGGCGCCAGTTTGAGCAGTTCTTC
CASSQDRGRQFEQFF
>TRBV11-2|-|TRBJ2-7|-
TGTGCCAGCAGCTGGGGGAGGGGGATCAATGTGTACGAGCAGTACTTC
CASSWGRGINVYEQYF
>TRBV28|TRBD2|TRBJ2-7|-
TGTGCCAGCAGCCTAGCGGGATCACACGAGCAGTACTTC
CASSLAGSHEQYF
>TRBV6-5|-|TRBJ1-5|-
TGTGCCAGCAGCTACCGAGCGGGGGATCAGCCCCAGCATTTT
CASSYRAGDQPQHF
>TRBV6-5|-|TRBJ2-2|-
TGTGCCAGCAGTTACTCTTACACGAACACCGGGGAGCTGTTTTTT
CASSYSYTNTGELFF
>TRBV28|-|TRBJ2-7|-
TGTGCCAGTCTGCCCGGGGATCTGTACGAGCAGTACTTC
CASLPGDLYEQYF
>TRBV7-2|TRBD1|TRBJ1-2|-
TGTGCCAGCAGCTTAGGCGGACAGGGGCAAATCTATGGCTACACCTTC
CASSLGGQGQIYGYTF
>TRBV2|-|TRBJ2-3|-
TGTGCCAGCAGTGTGGCGACTGCGCTCACAGATACGCAGTATTTT
CASSVATALTDTQYF
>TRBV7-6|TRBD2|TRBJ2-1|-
TGTGCCAGCAGCTTAGTGGGTAGCGGGAGGGGAAATGAGCAGTTCTTC
CASSLVGSGRGNEQFF
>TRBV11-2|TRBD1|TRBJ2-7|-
TGTGCCAGCAGCAAATTCACGGGACAGCGAGGTTACGAGCAGTACTTC
CASSKFTGQRGYEQYF
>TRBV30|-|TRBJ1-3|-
TGTGCCTGGAGCGGCGGAGGATCTGGAAACACCATATATTTT
CAWSGGGSGNTIYF
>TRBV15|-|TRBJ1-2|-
TGTGCCACCAGCAGAGAAATTTCCTATGGCTACACCTTC
CATSREISYGYTF
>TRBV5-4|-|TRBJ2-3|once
TGTGCCAGCAGCCGGGAAACGGTTACAGATACGCAGTATTTT
CASSRETVTDTQYF
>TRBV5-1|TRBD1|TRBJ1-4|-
TGCGCCAGCAGCCCGTCACGACAGGGTCAAAGTAATGAAAAACTGTTTTTT
CASSPSRQGQSNEKLFF
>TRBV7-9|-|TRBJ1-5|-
TGTGCCAGCAGCTTAGACGTCGGGATCAATCAGCCCCAGCATTTT
CASSLDVGINQPQHF
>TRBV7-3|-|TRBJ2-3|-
TGTGCCAGCAGCCCCCGCACGGGCAGCACAGATACGCAGTATTTT
CASSPRTGSTDTQYF
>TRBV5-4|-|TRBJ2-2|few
TGTGCCAGCAGCGCTAGGCGAACACCGACCGGGGAGCTGTTTTTT
CASSARRTPTGELFF
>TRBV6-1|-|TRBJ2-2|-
TGTGCCAGCAGTGTGCCCAACACCGGGGAGCTGTTTTTT
CASSVPNTGELFF
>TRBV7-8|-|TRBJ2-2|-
TGTGCCAGCAGCTTAGAGGAAACAGAGCTGAACACCGGGGAGCTGTTTTTT
CASSLEETELNTGELFF
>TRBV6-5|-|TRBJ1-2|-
TGTGCCAGCAGTTACTCGGGGTTTGAGCCTATCTATGGCTACACCTTC
CASSYSGFEPIYGYTF
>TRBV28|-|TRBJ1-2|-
TGTGCCAGCAGTCTAAGACCCTCGGGACATGGGTATGGCTACACCTTC
CASSLRPSGHGYGYTF
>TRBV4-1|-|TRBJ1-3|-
TGCGCCAGCAGCCAAGAGTCACTGTCTGGAAACACCATATATTTT
CASSQESLSGNTIYF
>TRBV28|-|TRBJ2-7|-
TGTGCCAGCACCGAGACAGCGACCTACGAGCAGTACTTC
CASTETATYEQYF
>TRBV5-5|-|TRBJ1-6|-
TGTGCCAGCAGCTTGGTTCTTCCGGGGGCGCGCGGTTCACCCCTCCACTTT
CASSLVLPGARGSPLHF
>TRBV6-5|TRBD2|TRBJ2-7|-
TGTGCCAGCAGTTATCCGGGGGGTATTTACGAGCAGTACTTC
CASSYPGGIYEQYF
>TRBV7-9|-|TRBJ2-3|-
TGTGCCAGCAGCTTACAACGAGGGGGATGGGATACGCAGTATTTT
CASSLQRGGWDTQYF
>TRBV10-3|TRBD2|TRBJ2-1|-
TGTGCCACTGATCACGGGAGGGTCGAAACCTACAATGAGCAGTTCTTC
CATDHGRVETYNEQFF
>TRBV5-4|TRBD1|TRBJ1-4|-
TGTGCCAGCAGCTTGGACATGACAGGGGATGGTGAAAAACTGTTTTTT
CASSLDMTGDGEKLFF
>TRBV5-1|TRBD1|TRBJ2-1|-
TGCGCCAGCAGCCTCGGACAGGGTTCCTACAATGAGCAGTTCTTC
CASSLGQGSYNEQFF
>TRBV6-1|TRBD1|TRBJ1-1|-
TGTGCCAGCAGTCCCTGGACAGGGGGCACTGAAGCTTTCTTT
CASSPWTGGTEAFF
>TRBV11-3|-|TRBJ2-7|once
TGTGCCAGCAGCTCTACCACGGGGAACGAGCAGTACTTC
CASSSTTGNEQYF
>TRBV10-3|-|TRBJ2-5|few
TGTGCCATCAGTGTTCGGTCCGAGGAGACCCAGTACTTC
CAISVRSEETQYF
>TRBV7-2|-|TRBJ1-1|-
TGTGCCAGCAGCGCGTTCGGGGGGCTGAACACTGAAGCTTTCTTT
CASSAFGGLNTEAFF
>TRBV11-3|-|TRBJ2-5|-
TGTGCCAGCAGCTTGGACGGTTCCCAATGGGAGACCCAGTACTTC
CASSLDGSQWETQYF
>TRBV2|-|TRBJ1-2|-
TGTGCCAGCAGTGAAGTCACGGCCGAGGCCTTC
CASSEVTAEAF
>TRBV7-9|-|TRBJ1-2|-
TGTGCCAGCAGCTTAGAGTTTGCGGGGGGCCATGGCTACACCTTC
CASSLEFAGGHGYTF
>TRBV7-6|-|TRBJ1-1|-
TGTGCCAGCAGCTTAGCATCGGCGAACACTGAAGCTTTCTTT
CASSLASANTEAFF
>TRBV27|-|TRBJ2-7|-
TGTGCCAGCAGTTTAGGGCTAGCCTACGAGCAGTACTTC
CASSLGLAYEQYF
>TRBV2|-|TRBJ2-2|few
TGTGCCAGCAGCCTCGACAGTTACACCGGGGAGCTGTTTTTT
CASSLDSYTGELFF
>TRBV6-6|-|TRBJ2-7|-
TGTGCCAGCAGTTACACGACCTCGTCCTACGAGCAGTACTTC
CASSYTTSSYEQYF
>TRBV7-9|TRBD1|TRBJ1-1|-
TGTGCCAGCAGCTTAGTTGGACAGGGCCCTTTCTTT
CASSLVGQGPFF
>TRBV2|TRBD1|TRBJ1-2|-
TGTGCCAGCAACGGGGACAGACCTTCTAACTATGGCTACACCTTC
CASNGDRPSNYGYTF
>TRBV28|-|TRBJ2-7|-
TGTGCCAGCAGTTCCAAGGCTAGCGAACACGAGCAGTACTTC
CASSSKASEHEQYF
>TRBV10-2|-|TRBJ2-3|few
TGCGCCAGCAGTGAAGGTGGTATCACAGATACGCAGTATTTT
CASSEGGITDTQYF
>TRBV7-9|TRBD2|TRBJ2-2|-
TGTGCCAGCCATGAACGCAGTAGCGGGAGGGACGGCGGGGAGCTGTTTTTT
CASHERSSGRDGGELFF